Listed here are 17 T cell receptor beta chains from one sample, sequenced in a study of PD-1 blockade in classical Hodgkin lymphoma. TCRdb's table, derived via immunoSEQ multiplex PCR, lists solely in-frame clones and lacks some. The sample yields approximately 27,000 clones, about nine tenths seen once. Relapse was seen in all patients after autologous stem cell transplantation, and brentuximab vedotin exposure was variable. Sequenced here: peripheral blood mononuclear cells (PBMCs), sampled at baseline. Receptors were obtained from a human donor with classical Hodgkin lymphoma.

J is TRBJ1-6 and V is TRBV4-3, with 7 bases lining up with TRBD1. CDR1 is LGHNA and CDR2 is YSLEER in the germline V gene. The J segment lost 9 bases and the V segment lost 1 base, leaving 9 bases of the junction unmatched. This CDR3 region has 16 residues. CDR3 bases: TGCGCCAGCAGCCAAGCTACAGGGGATAGCAGTTCACCCCTCCACTTT. It specifies CASSQATGDSSSPLHF.

The chain joins TRBV7-8 to TRBJ2-5, with D maybe TRBD2 (6 bases). Looked up from germline, CDR1 is SGHVS and CDR2 is FQNEAQ. This CDR3 region has 15 residues. V was trimmed by 1 base and J by 7 bases, leaving 16 bases between them. The CDR3 here is CASSLVGSSEGTQYF. The DNA of the CDR3 is TGTGCCAGCAGCTTAGTTGGGTCTTCGGAGGGGACCCAGTACTTC.

The CDR3 is CASSFTGGSENGYTF. CDR3 nucleotide sequence: TGTGCCAGCAGCTTTACAGGGGGCTCTGAGAATGGCTACACCTTC. The J gene is TRBJ1-2, the V gene TRBV7-8; 9 bases are shared with TRBD1. Per the germline V gene, CDR1 is SGHVS and CDR2 is FQNEAQ. V lost 3 bases, J lost 6 bases, and 8 bases stayed unmatched. This CDR3 contains 15 residues.

The V and J genes are TRBV6-6 and TRBJ1-2, with D tentatively TRBD1 (6 bases). V was cut by 5 bases and J by 3 bases, with 13 bases left in between. The V gene's germline CDR1 is MNHNY and CDR2 SVGAGI (reference sequence). This CDR3 spans 14 amino acids. The CDR3 protein is CASSTGQNHYGYTF. The CDR3 bases are TGTGCCAGCAGTACCGGACAGAATCACTATGGCTACACCTTC.

The genes are TRBV7-6 and TRBJ2-7, with 9 bases that match TRBD2. The CDR3 loop spans 11 amino acids. Looked up from germline, CDR1 is SGHVS and CDR2 is FNYEAQ. V lost 5 bases to trimming and J lost 7 bases; unmatched junction nucleotides: 0. The CDR3 reads CASSSGGEQYF. CDR3 sequence (DNA): TGTGCCAGCAGCAGCGGGGGGGAGCAGTACTTC. The whole variable domain, remainder taken from reference TRBV7-6 and TRBJ2-7, is GAGVSQSPRYKVTKRGQDVALRCDPISGHVSLYWYRQALGQGPEFLTYFNYEAQQDKSGLPNDRFSAERPEGSISTLTIQRTEQRDSAMYRCASSSGGEQYFGPGTRLTVT.

The chain uses TRBV27 and TRBJ1-1, with D possibly matching TRBD1 (5 bases). Germline CDR1 and CDR2: MNHEY and SMNVEV (reference sequence). Deletions cut 1 base from V and 0 bases from J, with 9 bases between. The CDR3 extends over 15 amino acids. As DNA, the CDR3 is TGTGCCAGCAGTTTATTTCCGGGGCTGAACACTGAAGCTTTCTTT. The encoded protein is CASSLFPGLNTEAFF.

This clone appeared a few times. This chain connects TRBV2 to TRBJ1-2; D unclear. Germline values: CDR1 SNHLY, CDR2 FYNNEI. The CDR3 extends over 14 amino acids. V lost 9 bases to trimming and J lost 3 bases, with 17 bases between them. In DNA form, the CDR3 reads TGTGCCAGGAACCCGGGCGGGCGCGACTATGGCTACACCTTC. It codes for CARNPGGRDYGYTF.

The rearrangement links TRBV5-5 to TRBJ1-4, with D perhaps matching TRBD1 (5 bases). Trimming took off 2 bases at V and 8 bases at J, with 13 bases between the two ends. The CDR3 is 14 amino acids. Germline V CDR1 and CDR2: SGHKS, YYEKEE (reference sequence). CDR3 region: CASSFETQAEKLFF. In nucleotides, the CDR3 is TGTGCCAGCAGCTTTGAAACACAGGCGGAAAAACTGTTTTTT.

The gene calls are TRBV4-3 and TRBJ2-2, with no clear D. Looked up from germline, CDR1 is LGHNA and CDR2 is YSLEER. The germline V and J ends were trimmed by 1 base and 1 base, with 10 bases remaining between them. CDR3 length: 16 amino acids. The chain's CDR3 is CASSQAPILNTGELFF. CDR3 DNA sequence: TGCGCCAGCAGCCAAGCGCCGATCCTGAACACCGGGGAGCTGTTTTTT.

The chain links TRBV7-8 to TRBJ2-3; 12 positions match TRBD2. V was clipped by 3 bases and J by 4 bases; unmatched bases: 5. Germline V gives CDR1 SGHVS, CDR2 FQNEAQ. There are 16 residues in the CDR3. The CDR3 nucleotides read TGTGCCAGCAGCTTCCAGACTAGCGGGGGTTCAGATACGCAGTATTTT. This translates into CASSFQTSGGSDTQYF.

The V gene is TRBV9, the J gene TRBJ1-4; D is perhaps TRBD1 (6 bases). With 0 bases removed from V and 3 bases from J, the gap between germline ends came to 12 bases. The CDR3 has 16 residues. Germline V lookup: CDR1 SGDLS, CDR2 YYNGEE. CDR3 region: CASSVDPGAANEKLFF. CDR3 in DNA: TGTGCCAGCAGCGTAGATCCGGGGGCAGCTAATGAAAAACTGTTTTTT.

This sequence joins TRBV9 and TRBJ1-2, with D perhaps matching TRBD1 (5 bases). CDR1 is SGDLS, CDR2 YYNGEE, per germline. Trimming cost V 4 bases and J 4 bases, with 20 bases left between them. The CDR3 extends over 16 amino acids. CDR3 coding DNA: TGTGCCAGCAGCCCCGGTGACAGTGGGGCCCCCTATGGCTACACCTTC. Encoded protein: CASSPGDSGAPYGYTF.

This chain connects TRBV5-1 to TRBJ1-2; TRBD1 agrees at 8 bases. The length of the CDR3 is 13 residues. The V gene's germline CDR1 is SGHRS and CDR2 YFSETQ. The junction had 3 bases not matched to a gene; V was cut back by 3 bases and J by 5 bases. The CDR3 DNA follows: TGCGCCAGCAGCTCGACAGGGGAGTATGGCTACACCTTC. Translating it yields CASSSTGEYGYTF. Full variable domain (outside the CDR3, taken from reference TRBV5-1 and TRBJ1-2): KAGVTQTPRYLIKTRGQQVTLSCSPISGHRSVSWYQQTPGQGLQFLFEYFSETQRNKGNFPGRFSGRQFSNSRSEMNVSTLELGDSALYLCASSSTGEYGYTFGSGTRLTVV.

The CDR3 loop reads CASSLAGGSYNEQFF. CDR3 nucleotides: TGTGCCAGCAGCTTAGCGGGGGGGTCCTACAATGAGCAGTTCTTC. The chain employs TRBV11-3 and TRBJ2-1, with 8 bases fitting TRBD2. V was pared by 1 base and J by 1 base, with 0 bases of the junction left unmatched. The CDR3 spans 15 residues. CDR1 is SGHNT and CDR2 is YENEEA in the germline V gene.

The chain carries TRBV6-6 and TRBJ1-1; 7 bases map to TRBD1. This CDR3 comprises 13 residues. Unmatched junction bases numbered 6, after V lost 5 bases and J lost 6 bases. Germline CDR1 and CDR2: MNHNY and SVGAGI (reference sequence). The CDR3 spells CASSQTGKAEAFF. CDR3 nucleotide sequence: TGTGCCAGCAGTCAGACAGGGAAGGCTGAAGCTTTCTTT.

CDR3 DNA sequence: TGTGCCAGCAGCTTATTCGGCGTTTTTGGGGGCACTGAAGCTTTCTTT. This codes for CASSLFGVFGGTEAFF. The chain carries TRBV7-8 and TRBJ1-1; D might be TRBD1 (5 bases). This CDR3 is built from 16 residues. The V gene lost 2 bases and the J gene lost 4 bases, with 17 bases spanning the gap. CDR1 is SGHVS, CDR2 FQNEAQ, per germline.

The chain's CDR3 is CASSPPGGGDTQYF. CDR3 DNA sequence: TGTGCCAGCAGCCCCCCTGGCGGGGGAGATACGCAGTATTTT. The rearrangement links TRBV9 to TRBJ2-3, with 7 nucleotides matching TRBD2. CDR3 size: 14 residues. Germline CDR1 and CDR2: SGDLS and YYNGEE. Trimming cost V 4 bases and J 5 bases; bases outside gene matches: 7.